The rows below give T cell receptor beta chains drawn from one sample of a study of T-cell reconstitution after alpha-beta-depleted transplantation in children. Via MiXCR, TCRdb re-called the PCR reads, giving one row per CDR3 protein. Found here are 98,000 or so distinct CDR3 sequences, more than 20% of them singletons; the top ten hold about 21%. Sequenced material: PBMCs, taken before TCRalphabeta/CD19-depleted stem cell transplant. Receptors originate from a boy aged 2 to 10 with acute lymphoblastic leukemia, due to receive a stem cell transplant. The CDR3 runs from the conserved cysteine through the conserved F or W. D genes are given only for firm matches. Clone sizes are given selectively: once, few, many, or a class where the clone is expanded.

TRBJ2-7 | TRBV5-1 | . | once | CASSPPGLGPYEQYF | TGCGCCAGCAGCCCCCCCGGGTTGGGGCCCTACGAGCAGTACTTC
TRBJ1-5 | TRBV9 | . | . | CASSVGAEYQPQHF | TGTGCCAGCAGCGTAGGGGCAGAGTATCAGCCCCAGCATTTT
TRBJ2-1 | TRBV18 | . | few | CASSPVKGSYNEQFF | TGTGCCAGCTCACCCGTGAAGGGTTCCTACAATGAGCAGTTCTTC
TRBJ2-1 | TRBV7-3 | . | few | CASSLSSTSYNEQFF | TGTGCCAGCAGCTTAAGCAGTACCTCCTACAATGAGCAGTTCTTC
TRBJ2-1 | TRBV20-1 | . | few | CSARLRDTYYNEQFF | TGCAGTGCTAGACTCCGGGACACCTACTACAATGAGCAGTTCTTC
TRBJ1-1 | TRBV20-1 | . | . | CSGKESRDENTEAFF | TGCAGTGGAAAAGAGAGCAGGGACGAGAACACTGAAGCTTTCTTT
TRBJ2-7 | TRBV5-1 | . | . | CASSPEVDIYEQYF | TGCGCCAGCAGCCCGGAGGTGGACATTTACGAGCAGTACTTC
TRBJ2-5 | TRBV12-3/TRBV12-4 | TRBD1 | few | CASSLWTGTYQETQYF | TGTGCCAGCAGTTTATGGACAGGGACGTACCAAGAGACCCAGTACTTC
TRBJ2-3 | TRBV28 | . | few | CASRSVADTQYF | TGTGCCAGCAGATCGGTGGCAGATACGCAGTATTTT
TRBJ2-3 | TRBV9 | TRBD2 | . | CASSASGSSITDTQYF | TGTGCCAGCAGCGCCAGCGGGAGCTCTATCACAGATACGCAGTATTTT
TRBJ2-1 | TRBV28 | TRBD2 | . | CASSTSGVESDEQFF | TGTGCCAGCAGTACTAGCGGAGTAGAATCGGATGAGCAGTTCTTC
TRBJ2-7 | TRBV10-2 | TRBD1 | . | CASRPDRVNHEQYF | TGCGCCAGCAGACCTGACAGGGTCAACCACGAGCAGTACTTC
TRBJ2-1 | TRBV24-1 | . | few | CATSDLEKGQQFF | TGTGCCACCAGTGACCTGGAGAAGGGCCAGCAGTTCTTC
TRBJ2-2 | TRBV12-3/TRBV12-4 | . | many | CASSLGSRTGELFF | TGTGCCAGCAGTTTAGGTTCACGGACCGGGGAGCTGTTTTTT
TRBJ1-1 | TRBV29-1 | . | many | CSVEVSRTEAFF | TGCAGCGTTGAGGTCAGTAGGACTGAAGCTTTCTTT
TRBJ1-3 | TRBV30 | . | few | CAWSPVGGSGNTIYF | TGTGCCTGGAGCCCCGTGGGGGGCTCTGGAAACACCATATATTTT
TRBJ1-5 | TRBV12-3/TRBV12-4 | TRBD1 | few | CASSLTGTQPQHF | TGTGCCAGCAGTTTGACAGGGACTCAGCCCCAGCATTTT
TRBJ2-5 | TRBV20-1 | . | many | CSARVPAEVQTQYF | TGCAGTGCTAGAGTTCCAGCGGAGGTGCAGACCCAGTACTTC
TRBJ2-1 | TRBV7-8 | . | . | CASTLRGGAYNEQFF | TGTGCCAGCACCCTACGAGGAGGGGCCTACAATGAGCAGTTCTTC
TRBJ2-7 | TRBV7-9 | TRBD2 | . | CASSPGLAGEFHEQYF | TGTGCCAGCAGCCCCGGACTAGCGGGAGAGTTCCACGAGCAGTACTTC
TRBJ2-1 | TRBV19 | TRBD2 | few | CGTVQPGGTYNEQFF | TGTGGGACAGTACAACCGGGGGGGACCTACAATGAGCAGTTCTTC
TRBJ2-7 | TRBV11-1 | TRBD2 | once | CASSLASLAEAPVSYEQYF | TGTGCCAGCAGCTTAGCTAGCCTAGCGGAGGCCCCCGTCTCCTACGAGCAGTACTTC
TRBJ2-3 | TRBV7-7 | . | . | CASSKDAGRTQYF | TGTGCCAGCAGCAAAGACGCAGGGCGGACGCAGTATTTT
TRBJ2-3 | TRBV28 | . | few | CASSPSVSSTDTQYF | TGTGCCAGCAGTCCTAGCGTCTCTAGCACAGATACGCAGTATTTT
TRBJ2-2 | TRBV29-1 | . | many | CSVVRWTGELFF | TGCAGCGTTGTCCGGTGGACCGGGGAGCTGTTTTTT
TRBJ2-5 | TRBV29-1 | TRBD2 | . | CSAGAGGPLKTQYF | TGCAGCGCTGGAGCGGGAGGGCCTTTAAAGACCCAGTACTTC
TRBJ2-5 | TRBV20-1 | . | . | CSASNKPETQYF | TGCAGTGCTAGCAATAAGCCGGAGACCCAGTACTTC
TRBJ2-2 | TRBV12-3/TRBV12-4 | . | few | CASSLGVTGGELFF | TGTGCCAGCAGTTTAGGGGTTACGGGCGGGGAGCTGTTTTTT
TRBJ2-7 | TRBV19 | . | . | CASSMAPGTYEQYF | TGTGCCAGTAGTATGGCCCCAGGAACCTACGAGCAGTACTTC
TRBJ2-1 | TRBV7-8 | TRBD2 | . | CASSHQTSVYNEQFF | TGTGCCAGCAGCCACCAGACTAGCGTTTATAATGAGCAGTTCTTC
TRBJ2-3 | TRBV11-3 | . | . | CASSLRTLGTDTQYF | TGTGCCAGCAGCTTGAGGACACTTGGCACAGATACGCAGTATTTT
TRBJ2-4 | TRBV4-3 | TRBD2 | . | CASSQELAGENIQYF | TGCGCCAGCAGCCAAGAGTTAGCGGGAGAAAACATTCAGTACTTC
TRBJ2-1 | TRBV10-3 | TRBD2 | . | CAIRTSGVYNEQFF | TGTGCCATCAGGACTAGCGGAGTGTATAATGAGCAGTTCTTC
TRBJ1-6 | TRBV4-3 | . | medium-sized | CASSQEDRKRVLRYNSPLHF | TGCGCCAGCAGCCAAGAAGACAGAAAACGAGTCCTCCGCTATAATTCACCCCTCCACTTT
TRBJ1-1 | TRBV5-1 | TRBD1 | many | CASSLAQFGQGQAEAFF | TGCGCCAGCAGCTTGGCCCAGTTCGGACAGGGTCAGGCTGAAGCTTTCTTT
TRBJ2-4 | TRBV20-1 | . | few | CSALKLAKNIQYF | TGCAGTGCCCTCAAACTAGCCAAAAACATTCAGTACTTC
TRBJ1-5 | TRBV4-1 | . | few | CASSQLGGQRNQPQHF | TGCGCCAGCAGCCAATTGGGTGGGCAGAGGAATCAGCCCCAGCATTTT
TRBJ2-2 | TRBV20-1 | . | many | CSATRDTGTGELFF | TGCAGTGCTACTCGGGATACCGGCACCGGGGAGCTGTTTTTT
TRBJ2-5 | TRBV28 | . | once | CASSPGSTPQTQYF | TGTGCCAGCAGCCCCGGGTCCACTCCCCAGACCCAGTACTTC
TRBJ2-2 | TRBV10-1 | . | . | CASSDGNTGELFF | TGCGCCAGCAGTGACGGGAACACCGGGGAGCTGTTTTTT
TRBJ1-1 | TRBV5-1 | TRBD1 | few | CASSPNRGGRIMNTEAFF | TGCGCCAGCAGCCCAAACAGGGGCGGCAGAATTATGAACACTGAAGCTTTCTTT
TRBJ1-1 | TRBV27 | . | . | CASSLLGRPNTEAFF | TGTGCCAGCAGTTTATTAGGGAGACCGAACACTGAAGCTTTCTTT
TRBJ1-3 | TRBV5-1 | . | . | CASSLTTVGGNTIYF | TGCGCCAGCAGCTTGACAACGGTCGGAGGAAACACCATATATTTT